This TCR beta chain was documented in a study of vaccination effects on CD4 cells after COVID-19. Concerning this clone: The antigen remains undetermined.

Antigen-specific CD4+ T cells expanded by the ViraFEST assay with viral peptide pools were then sequenced. Subsequent to a culture period of approximately 11 days, CD4+ T cells were isolated. Each participant received a vaccine that was either BNT162b2 or mRNA-1273, given as two doses. The germline V and J ends were trimmed by 4 bases and 5 bases, with 9 bases remaining between them. The length of the CDR3 is 13 residues. Sequenced by immunoSEQ multiplex PCR; TCRdb stores in-frame clones only, minus some. The data show about 16,000 clones, about 75% seen once. This TCR was sampled from a human donor who received a COVID-19 vaccine. The material was CD4+ T cells from PBMCs cultured with HCoV-NL63 spike peptides, obtained after COVID-19 vaccination. The V and J genes are TRBV12-3 or TRBV12-4 and TRBJ1-5; D uncertain. The CDR3 DNA follows: TGTGCCAGCAGTTCGGCGGTAGATCAGCCCCAGCATTTT. Its protein product is CASSSAVDQPQHF.